This T cell receptor (beta chain) is drawn from a study of T cells in localized non-small cell lung cancer. Findings and caveats of the study: Adjacent lung had a median roughly 53 of the 100 largest tumor clones. It remains possible that heterogeneity exists, since only one tumor region was sequenced. T cell clonality was highest in uninvolved adjacent lung, above tumor. Those with higher blood T cell density had longer overall survival.

Using immunoSEQ multiplex PCR, the repertoire was profiled, and TCRdb retains in-frame clones only, with some absent. Of over 70,000 clones listed, approximately 90% are singletons. This CDR3 contains 15 residues. Trimming took 5 bases from V and 3 from J; bases not matched to a gene: 8. CDR1 and CDR2 from the germline V gene are SEHNR and FQNEAQ (reference sequence). On this clone: Its antigen remains unknown.

The sequencing used PBMCs, collected before any cancer treatment. The TCR originated in a woman aged 35-75 years with stage II squamous cell lung carcinoma. The chain uses TRBV7-9 and TRBJ1-2; TRBD1 matches 8 bases. DNA for the CDR3: TGTGCCAGCAGCCTTGGACAGGGAGAGGACTATGGCTACACCTTC. Its translation is CASSLGQGEDYGYTF.